This T cell receptor beta chain came from a study of T cells in Graves' hyperthyroidism and ophthalmopathy. Study outcomes and limitations: Ophthalmopathy stood apart from stable hyperthyroidism in a 13 V-J model.

This CDR3 is built from 21 residues. CDR1 is PRHDT, CDR2 FYEKMQ, per germline (reference sequence). The J segment lost 4 bases and the V segment lost 4 bases, leaving 25 bases of the junction unmatched. TCR beta CDR3 regions were amplified from RNA. When the TCR CDR3 underwent first-round RT-PCR, the HTBI primer set was used. TCRdb re-derived calls from the multiplex PCR reads in MiXCR, one entry per CDR3 protein. The profile shows about 370,000 distinct CDR3 sequences, roughly 15% of them singletons. This clonotype was observed many times. What it binds is not known. The receptor comes from a woman aged 55-70 years with Graves' ophthalmopathy. V gene TRBV13 combines with J gene TRBJ2-5; 9 bases fit TRBD1. Material: blood. CDR3 sequence reads: CASSSRYPTRSRGTGPETQYF. The DNA for the CDR3 is TGTGCCAGCAGCTCGCGTTACCCCACCCGGTCACGTGGGACAGGGCCAGAGACCCAGTACTTC.